The rows below give T cell receptor beta chains drawn from one sample of a study of shared clonotypes between healthy human individuals. The protocol was immunoSEQ multiplex PCR, while the TCRdb copy is restricted to in-frame clones and leaves out a portion. The table includes 1,400,000 or so clones, 98% detected once. The sample comprised naive CD4+ T cells sorted from blood. All receptors come from a man in his thirties or forties in good health. Each CDR3 is given with its conserved first and last residue. Each record gives: J gene, CDR3 length, clone size, D gene, V gene, CDR3 DNA, CDR3 protein. The D gene is left open where the match is weak. For some rows the clone size is stated as once, few or many, or as a class when expanded; others skip it.

J gene: TRBJ2-1
CDR3 length: 14
clone size: NA
D gene: TRBD2
V gene: TRBV2
CDR3 DNA: TGTGCCAGCACCTGGACTAGCGGGAGAGATGAGCAGTTCTTC
CDR3 protein: CASTWTSGRDEQFF

J gene: TRBJ2-7
CDR3 length: 14
clone size: once
D gene: NA
V gene: TRBV5-1
CDR3 DNA: TGCGCCAGCAGCCTAATACCCGGTTCAGGCGAGCAGTACTTC
CDR3 protein: CASSLIPGSGEQYF

J gene: TRBJ2-2
CDR3 length: 14
clone size: NA
D gene: NA
V gene: TRBV9
CDR3 DNA: TGTGCCAGCAGCGTAGGAGGGAGCACCGGGGAGCTGTTTTTT
CDR3 protein: CASSVGGSTGELFF

J gene: TRBJ1-2
CDR3 length: 13
clone size: NA
D gene: NA
V gene: TRBV5-5
CDR3 DNA: TGTGCCAGCAGCAAACGCCCTAACTATGGCTACACCTTC
CDR3 protein: CASSKRPNYGYTF

J gene: TRBJ2-5
CDR3 length: 16
clone size: NA
D gene: NA
V gene: TRBV9
CDR3 DNA: TGTGCCAGCAGCGTAGAGAAGGGGGTGGGCCAAGAGACCCAGTACTTC
CDR3 protein: CASSVEKGVGQETQYF

J gene: TRBJ2-5
CDR3 length: 16
clone size: NA
D gene: TRBD1
V gene: TRBV5-1
CDR3 DNA: TGCGCCAGCAGCTATCGGGACAGGGGGCGCCGAGAGACCCAGTACTTC
CDR3 protein: CASSYRDRGRRETQYF

J gene: TRBJ2-7
CDR3 length: 13
clone size: NA
D gene: NA
V gene: TRBV9
CDR3 DNA: TGTGCCAGCAGCCCGACAGCTTCCTACGAGCAGTACTTC
CDR3 protein: CASSPTASYEQYF

J gene: TRBJ1-4
CDR3 length: 14
clone size: NA
D gene: NA
V gene: TRBV7-2
CDR3 DNA: TGTGCCAGCAGCCTGAGGCAAGCTAATGAAAAACTGTTTTTT
CDR3 protein: CASSLRQANEKLFF

J gene: TRBJ2-3
CDR3 length: 16
clone size: NA
D gene: TRBD2
V gene: TRBV10-3
CDR3 DNA: TGTGCCATCAGTGAGACGAGGAGCGGGAGGACAGATACGCAGTATTTT
CDR3 protein: CAISETRSGRTDTQYF

J gene: TRBJ2-1
CDR3 length: 17
clone size: NA
D gene: TRBD2
V gene: TRBV9
CDR3 DNA: TGTGCCAGCAGCGCAAGTAAAGGGACTAGCGGGAGCAATGAGCAGTTCTTC
CDR3 protein: CASSASKGTSGSNEQFF

J gene: TRBJ2-1
CDR3 length: 17
clone size: NA
D gene: TRBD2
V gene: TRBV30
CDR3 DNA: TGTGCCTGGAGTGTATGCGGGAGGCACTCATCCTACAATGAGCAGTTCTTC
CDR3 protein: CAWSVCGRHSSYNEQFF

J gene: TRBJ2-7
CDR3 length: 14
clone size: NA
D gene: NA
V gene: TRBV4-1
CDR3 DNA: TGCGCCAGCAGCCAAGCTGTCAAGCCCTACGAGCAGTACTTC
CDR3 protein: CASSQAVKPYEQYF

J gene: TRBJ1-2
CDR3 length: 16
clone size: NA
D gene: NA
V gene: TRBV9
CDR3 DNA: TGTGCCAGCAGCGTAGACGGTTTGGAGTCTGGCCATGGCTACACCTTC
CDR3 protein: CASSVDGLESGHGYTF

J gene: TRBJ2-3
CDR3 length: 17
clone size: NA
D gene: TRBD2
V gene: TRBV7-8
CDR3 DNA: TGTGCCAGCAGCCGGCGAGGAACTAGCGGCCCGACGGGTACGCAGTATTTT
CDR3 protein: CASSRRGTSGPTGTQYF

J gene: TRBJ2-7
CDR3 length: 15
clone size: NA
D gene: NA
V gene: TRBV7-3
CDR3 DNA: TGTGCCAGCAGCTTAACGGGTAGACTAGTGTACGAGCAGTACTTC
CDR3 protein: CASSLTGRLVYEQYF

J gene: TRBJ2-1
CDR3 length: 14
clone size: NA
D gene: NA
V gene: TRBV9
CDR3 DNA: TGTGCCAGCAGCGTAATTAGCGGTAACAATGAGCAGTTCTTC
CDR3 protein: CASSVISGNNEQFF

J gene: TRBJ2-7
CDR3 length: 18
clone size: NA
D gene: NA
V gene: TRBV9
CDR3 DNA: TGTGCCAGCAGCGTCTCTATCAGCACGAGGTCTGCGACCTACGAGCAGTACTTC
CDR3 protein: CASSVSISTRSATYEQYF

J gene: TRBJ2-7
CDR3 length: 15
clone size: NA
D gene: TRBD2
V gene: TRBV6-5
CDR3 DNA: TGTGCCAGCAGTTACCACATTAGCGGGGAGAACGAGCAGTACTTC
CDR3 protein: CASSYHISGENEQYF

J gene: TRBJ2-2
CDR3 length: 15
clone size: NA
D gene: TRBD1
V gene: TRBV11-3
CDR3 DNA: TGTGCCAGCAGCCGATCGACAGGGTCCCCCGGGGAGCTGTTTTTT
CDR3 protein: CASSRSTGSPGELFF

J gene: TRBJ1-1
CDR3 length: 13
clone size: NA
D gene: NA
V gene: TRBV18
CDR3 DNA: TGTGCCAGCTCGCTGTCGGGAGATATTGAAGCTTTCTTT
CDR3 protein: CASSLSGDIEAFF

J gene: TRBJ2-7
CDR3 length: 14
clone size: NA
D gene: NA
V gene: TRBV7-8
CDR3 DNA: TGTGCCAGCAGCTTAGTCGGCGGAGACTACGAGCAGTACTTC
CDR3 protein: CASSLVGGDYEQYF

J gene: TRBJ1-3
CDR3 length: 16
clone size: NA
D gene: NA
V gene: TRBV7-2
CDR3 DNA: TGTGCCAGCAGCTTAGTGAGTGGGGATACTGGAAACACCATATATTTT
CDR3 protein: CASSLVSGDTGNTIYF

J gene: TRBJ2-7
CDR3 length: 20
clone size: NA
D gene: NA
V gene: TRBV27
CDR3 DNA: TGTGCCAGCAGTCCCAAGTTCGCCTTGAAGCTCAGCTTTATGGACTACGAGCAGTACTTC
CDR3 protein: CASSPKFALKLSFMDYEQYF

J gene: TRBJ2-3
CDR3 length: 15
clone size: NA
D gene: TRBD2
V gene: TRBV7-9
CDR3 DNA: TGTGCCAGCAGCTTACTCAGCGGGATGACAGATACGCAGTATTTT
CDR3 protein: CASSLLSGMTDTQYF

J gene: TRBJ2-3
CDR3 length: 14
clone size: NA
D gene: NA
V gene: TRBV6-5
CDR3 DNA: TGTGCCAGCAGCCAGCGGCGAGACACAGATACGCAGTATTTT
CDR3 protein: CASSQRRDTDTQYF

J gene: TRBJ1-1
CDR3 length: 13
clone size: once
D gene: NA
V gene: TRBV6-6
CDR3 DNA: TGTGCCCACGAAGGCAGACAGAACACTGAAGCTTTCTTT
CDR3 protein: CAHEGRQNTEAFF

J gene: TRBJ1-2
CDR3 length: 19
clone size: NA
D gene: TRBD1
V gene: TRBV5-4
CDR3 DNA: TGTGCCAGCAGCTTCAAGGACAGGGTAACATGGTCGGCTAACTATGGCTACACCTTC
CDR3 protein: CASSFKDRVTWSANYGYTF

J gene: TRBJ2-7
CDR3 length: 14
clone size: NA
D gene: TRBD1
V gene: TRBV7-9
CDR3 DNA: TGTGCCAGCAGCTTAGTTGGACAGGCTTACGAGCAGTACTTC
CDR3 protein: CASSLVGQAYEQYF

J gene: TRBJ2-7
CDR3 length: 14
clone size: NA
D gene: NA
V gene: TRBV9
CDR3 DNA: TGTGCCAGCAGCGTAGCGGAGGGTTTCTACGAGCAGTACTTC
CDR3 protein: CASSVAEGFYEQYF

J gene: TRBJ1-1
CDR3 length: 13
clone size: NA
D gene: NA
V gene: TRBV28
CDR3 DNA: TGTGCCAGCAGTTTTTCTAGGAACACTGAAGCTTTCTTT
CDR3 protein: CASSFSRNTEAFF

J gene: TRBJ2-2
CDR3 length: 15
clone size: NA
D gene: TRBD2
V gene: TRBV6-1
CDR3 DNA: TGTGCCAGCAGGTCCGGGACTACATTAGGGGGGGAGCTGTTTTTT
CDR3 protein: CASRSGTTLGGELFF

J gene: TRBJ2-7
CDR3 length: 13
clone size: NA
D gene: TRBD1
V gene: TRBV2
CDR3 DNA: TGTGCCAGCAGTGAAACCGGGACAGCGTATAAGTACTTC
CDR3 protein: CASSETGTAYKYF

J gene: TRBJ2-2
CDR3 length: 15
clone size: NA
D gene: TRBD2
V gene: TRBV2
CDR3 DNA: TGTGCCAGCAGTGACCTAGCGGGAGCCACCGGGGAGCTGTTTTTT
CDR3 protein: CASSDLAGATGELFF

J gene: TRBJ2-3
CDR3 length: 11
clone size: NA
D gene: NA
V gene: TRBV20-1
CDR3 DNA: TGCAGTGGGACAGCGACAGATACGCAGTATTTT
CDR3 protein: CSGTATDTQYF

J gene: TRBJ1-5
CDR3 length: 13
clone size: NA
D gene: TRBD1
V gene: TRBV19
CDR3 DNA: TGTGCCAGTAGGGAGACAGGGCCTCAGCCCCAGCATTTT
CDR3 protein: CASRETGPQPQHF

J gene: TRBJ2-7
CDR3 length: 12
clone size: NA
D gene: TRBD1
V gene: TRBV6-5
CDR3 DNA: TGTGCCAGCAGCCCTACAGGGGTCGAGCAGTACTTC
CDR3 protein: CASSPTGVEQYF

J gene: TRBJ1-2
CDR3 length: 16
clone size: NA
D gene: NA
V gene: TRBV6-6
CDR3 DNA: TGTGCCAGCACGTATAAGGCCCGGCTTACTAACTATGGCTACACCTTC
CDR3 protein: CASTYKARLTNYGYTF

J gene: TRBJ2-1
CDR3 length: 15
clone size: NA
D gene: NA
V gene: TRBV4-2
CDR3 DNA: TGTGCCAGCAGCCAAGGAAGGTCCCACCTCGGTGAGCAGTTCTTC
CDR3 protein: CASSQGRSHLGEQFF